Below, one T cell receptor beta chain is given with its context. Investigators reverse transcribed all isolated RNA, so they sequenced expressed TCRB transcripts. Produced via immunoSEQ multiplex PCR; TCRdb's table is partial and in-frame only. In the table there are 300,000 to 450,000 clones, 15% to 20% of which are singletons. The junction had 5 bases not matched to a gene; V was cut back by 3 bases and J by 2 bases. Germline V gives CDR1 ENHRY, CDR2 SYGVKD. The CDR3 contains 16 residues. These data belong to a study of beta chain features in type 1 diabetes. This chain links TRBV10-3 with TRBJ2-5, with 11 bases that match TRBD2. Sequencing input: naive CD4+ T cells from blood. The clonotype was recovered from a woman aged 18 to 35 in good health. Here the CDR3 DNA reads TGTGCCATCAGTGAAGGGACTAGCGGAGATCAAGAGACCCAGTACTTC. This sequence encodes CAISEGTSGDQETQYF.